This T cell receptor (beta chain) appears in the sequencing data of a study of blood T cell repertoires in COVID-19. Turning to the study itself: The samples span acute and convalescent COVID-19 from the United States, Italy and Spain. T cells, B-cell-depleted T cells, or PBMCs provided the cDNA or gDNA that served as material.

CDR1 is SSHAT and CDR2 is FNYEAQ in the germline V gene (reference sequence). The CDR3 has 15 amino acids. Turning to this clone: Germline and junction disagree at one end, which may indicate a read error.

Per the authors' pipeline: It was from reference gene primer amplification that nucleated cell counts were estimated. Clones were sequenced by immunoSEQ multiplex PCR, and TCRdb holds only the in-frame ones, with some missing. V and J calls and clone size are copied from that table; D and trimming were computed from the DNA. The data hold 50,000 or so clones, with under 90% observed a single time. Sequencing input: peripheral blood. This chain connects TRBV7-7 to TRBJ2-1; D is perhaps TRBD2 (5 bases). This TCR was recovered from a man in his fifties or sixties with acute or convalescent COVID-19. This CDR3 is CASSPLERSYNEQFF. CDR3 sequence (DNA): TGTGCTAGCAGCCCACTAGAGCGGAGTTACAATGAGCAGTTCTTC.